The rows below give T cell receptor beta chains drawn from one sample of a study of T cell responses to AZD1222 COVID-19 vaccine. Profiled with immunoSEQ multiplex PCR; TCRdb holds only in-frame clones, not every one. Of 190,000 or so clones in the sample, approximately 90% are singletons; the top ten hold around 3%. Sequences were derived from peripheral blood, sampled 28 days after the second AZD1222 dose. The receptors were gathered from an adult who received the AZD1222 COVID-19 vaccine. CDR3s include the opening cysteine and the closing phenylalanine or tryptophan. Fields, in order: J gene, V gene, clone size, D gene, CDR3 protein, CDR3 DNA. A D gene is named only where the DNA matches it firmly. The size entry is marked missing in some rows and otherwise reads once, few, many or a size class.

TRBJ2-2,TRBV6-5,.,.,CASTVDSYTGELFF,TGTGCCAGCACAGTGGACAGCTACACCGGGGAGCTGTTTTTT
TRBJ2-1,TRBV7-2,few,.,CASSRGFGNEQFF,TGTGCCAGCAGCCGAGGTTTTGGGAATGAGCAGTTCTTC
TRBJ1-3,TRBV19,.,.,CASSTTFLGNTIYF,TGTGCCAGTAGCACGACGTTCCTTGGAAACACCATATATTTT
TRBJ1-2,TRBV10-3,.,.,CAILKALDYGYTF,TGTGCCATCCTTAAGGCCCTCGACTATGGCTACACCTTC
TRBJ1-1,TRBV28,.,.,CASSPPGNTEAFF,TGTGCCAGCAGTCCCCCAGGGAACACTGAAGCTTTCTTT
TRBJ1-5,TRBV6-5,.,.,CASSYEAGVGQPQHF,TGTGCCAGCAGTTACGAGGCAGGGGTAGGTCAGCCCCAGCATTTT
TRBJ2-7,TRBV7-8,.,TRBD1,CASSRAQGARRNEQYF,TGTGCCAGCAGTAGGGCGCAGGGGGCAAGAAGGAACGAGCAGTACTTC
TRBJ2-2,TRBV15,.,.,CATSRDHRFSTGELFF,TGTGCCACCAGCAGAGATCACAGATTCTCCACCGGGGAGCTGTTTTTT
TRBJ2-2,TRBV7-3,once,.,CASSITVNRVMDTGELFF,TGTGCCAGCAGCATTACCGTAAACAGGGTAATGGACACCGGGGAGCTGTTTTTT
TRBJ2-1,TRBV6-5,.,TRBD2,CASSRGLAGANEQFF,TGTGCCAGCAGTAGGGGACTAGCGGGAGCGAATGAGCAGTTCTTC
TRBJ1-1,TRBV10-3,.,.,CAISVGGGNTEAFF,TGTGCCATCAGTGTTGGCGGAGGGAACACTGAAGCTTTCTTT
TRBJ2-1,TRBV6-1,.,.,CASSDDFEQFF,TGTGCCAGCAGTGACGATTTTGAGCAGTTCTTC
TRBJ1-1,TRBV5-1,.,.,CASSLLVMNTEAFF,TGCGCCAGCAGCTTGTTAGTCATGAACACTGAAGCTTTCTTT
TRBJ2-7,TRBV19,.,TRBD1,CASTRTGGSYEQYF,TGTGCCAGTACCCGGACAGGGGGCTCCTACGAGCAGTACTTC
TRBJ2-7,TRBV20-1,once,TRBD2,CSASTLAGYEQYF,TGCAGTGCTAGTACGCTAGCGGGTTACGAGCAGTACTTC
TRBJ2-2,TRBV5-1,.,.,CASTPLRGTGELFF,TGCGCCAGCACCCCCCTCCGGGGAACCGGGGAGCTGTTTTTT
TRBJ2-7,TRBV18,.,.,CASSPPAGPYEQYF,TGTGCCAGCTCACCACCGGCAGGGCCCTACGAGCAGTACTTC
TRBJ2-1,TRBV10-3,.,TRBD2,CAISDRTSERYNEQFF,TGTGCCATCAGTGATCGAACTAGCGAACGCTACAATGAGCAGTTCTTC
TRBJ1-1,TRBV7-9,.,.,CASSLKQGPLPPLEAFF,TGTGCCAGCAGCTTAAAGCAGGGGCCGCTCCCCCCCTTAGAAGCTTTCTTT
TRBJ2-7,TRBV9,few,TRBD2,CASSVHTSGSYEQYF,TGTGCCAGCAGCGTCCACACTAGCGGGAGCTACGAGCAGTACTTC
TRBJ1-5,TRBV18,.,.,CASSEQGGNQPQHF,TGTGCCAGCTCGGAACAGGGTGGGAATCAGCCCCAGCATTTT
TRBJ1-2,TRBV11-2,.,.,CASSLDPGTHFNYGYTF,TGTGCCAGCAGCTTAGATCCCGGGACACACTTTAACTATGGCTACACCTTC
TRBJ1-2,TRBV11-3,few,.,CASSSRRNYGYTF,TGTGCCAGCAGCTCCCGTCGTAACTATGGCTACACCTTC
TRBJ2-7,TRBV15,.,TRBD1,CATSREARQGTEQYF,TGTGCCACCAGCAGAGAAGCCCGACAGGGGACCGAGCAGTACTTC
TRBJ2-1,TRBV29-1,.,.,CSSRGGPSYNEQFF,TGCAGCTCTAGGGGCGGACCCTCCTACAATGAGCAGTTCTTC
TRBJ1-2,TRBV5-1,.,.,CASSFGVGGYGYTF,TGCGCCAGCAGCTTCGGGGTCGGCGGCTATGGCTACACCTTC
TRBJ1-6,TRBV2,.,.,CASSGDMAPLHF,TGTGCCAGCAGCGGGGATATGGCACCCCTCCACTTT
TRBJ2-2,TRBV24-1,.,TRBD2,CATSAASGEGTGELFF,TGTGCCACCAGTGCCGCTAGCGGAGAGGGCACCGGGGAGCTGTTTTTT
TRBJ1-1,TRBV6-5,.,TRBD1,CASSYPGQGEAFF,TGTGCCAGCAGTTACCCCGGACAGGGCGAAGCTTTCTTT
TRBJ1-1,TRBV20-1,.,TRBD1,CSATGGTEAFF,TGCAGTGCCACAGGGGGCACTGAAGCTTTCTTT